This TCR beta chain was sequenced during a study of T cells expressing NK-cell markers. Turning to the study itself: Seven sequenced donors out of eight were HCMV-seropositive, one seronegative.

As the method of synthesis, 5'RACE template switching with UMIs yielded TCR beta cDNA. TCRdb re-analyzed the 5' RACE reads; it lists each CDR3 protein once, without DNA. The data show 350,000 to 500,000 distinct CDR3 sequences, and the top ten clones hold less than 7.5%. The length of the CDR3 is 15 residues. Per germline, CDR1 SGHTA and CDR2 FQGNSA. The V and J genes are TRBV7-2 and TRBJ1-4; no DNA is available, so the TRBD1 call from TCRdb remains unchecked. This sequence was found in a woman between 18 and 75 years old in good health. Sequenced input: blood T cells: a sorted CD56 or NKG2C T cell subset, CD4+ or CD8+ T cells, or bulk PBMC T cells (not recorded which). CDR3 amino acids: CASSPGGGVLGKLFF. The variable domain in full, completed from reference TRBV7-2 and TRBJ1-4, reads GAGVSQSPSNKVTEKGKDVELRCDPISGHTALYWYRQSLGQGLEFLIYFQGNSAPDKSGLPSDRFSAERTGGSVSTLTIQRTQQEDSAVYLCASSPGGGVLGKLFFGSGTQLSVL.